This is a list of T cell receptor beta chains from one sample in a study of beta chain features in type 1 diabetes. TCRdb's copy holds only in-frame clones and misses some; the assay was immunoSEQ multiplex PCR. The sample consists of 400,000 to 500,000 clones, approximately 13% of them appearing once. What was sequenced was naive CD4+ T cells from blood. These receptors were taken from a man under 40 in good health. CDR3s include the opening cysteine and the closing phenylalanine or tryptophan. Fields, in order: J gene, V gene, CDR3 length, clone size, D gene, CDR3 DNA, CDR3 protein. D genes are given only for firm matches. The size of a clone is reported for some rows only, either as once, few or many, or as a class for expanded clones.

>TRBJ1-1|TRBV12-5|14|.|.
TGTGCTAGTGGTTTGGGACAGGCGAACACTGAAGCTTTCTTT
CASGLGQANTEAFF
>TRBJ2-1|TRBV7-6|15|.|.
TGTGCCAGCAGCTTAGTGCGGACGGGCTACAATGAGCAGTTCTTC
CASSLVRTGYNEQFF
>TRBJ2-5|TRBV1|16|.|.
TGCACCAGCAGCCAAGATCGTTTACTAGCGGAAGAGACCCAGTACTTC
CTSSQDRLLAEETQYF
>TRBJ2-3|TRBV27|15|few|.
TGTGCCAGCAGTTTATGGGGTGGTGGCACAGATACGCAGTATTTT
CASSLWGGGTDTQYF
>TRBJ2-1|TRBV7-2|16|few|TRBD2
TGTGCCAGCAGCCGCTCCGGGGTAGCGGGTCACAATGAGCAGTTCTTC
CASSRSGVAGHNEQFF
>TRBJ2-5|TRBV20-1|11|.|.
TGCAGTGCTAGAGTCCAAGAGACCCAGTACTTC
CSARVQETQYF
>TRBJ2-1|TRBV7-2|13|.|.
TGTGCCACCCACCGGACTTCCTACAATGAGCAGTTCTTC
CATHRTSYNEQFF
>TRBJ1-2|TRBV7-9|10|.|.
TGTGCCAGCAGCTTAGAGGGGGTCTCCTTC
CASSLEGVSF
>TRBJ1-3|TRBV13|17|.|.
TGTGCCAGCAGCTTAGCCCGGGGGCGTATTTTTGGAAACACCATATATTTT
CASSLARGRIFGNTIYF
>TRBJ2-1|TRBV13|16|few|TRBD2
TGTGCCAGCAGCCCCACAATCGTGCGGGGGGGCAATGAGCAGTTCTTC
CASSPTIVRGGNEQFF
>TRBJ2-5|TRBV28|14|.|.
TGTGCCAGCAGTTTCTCTAGCGTTCAAGAGACCCAGTACTTC
CASSFSSVQETQYF
>TRBJ2-1|TRBV30|14|few|TRBD2
TGTGCCTGGACTAGCGGGGGGGCCTACAATGAGCAGTTCTTC
CAWTSGGAYNEQFF
>TRBJ1-5|TRBV12-2|11|few|.
TGTGCAAGACCCCCGGTCCAGCCCCAGCATTTT
CARPPVQPQHF
>TRBJ2-3|TRBV9|18|few|TRBD2
TGTGCCAGCAGCGTAGACCGGGGACTAGCACAAAGCACAGATACGCAGTATTTT
CASSVDRGLAQSTDTQYF
>TRBJ1-2|TRBV4-1|18|.|.
TGCGCCAGCAGCCAAGATCCAGGCAGCCACCTTGTTAACTATGGCTACACCTTC
CASSQDPGSHLVNYGYTF
>TRBJ1-2|TRBV9|12|.|.
TGTGCCAGCAGCGGGACTTGGGGAGGCTACACCTTC
CASSGTWGGYTF
>TRBJ1-2|TRBV4-1|17|.|.
TGCGCCAGCAGCCAATTAAGCAAAACCCGCCGGGACTATGGCTACACCTTC
CASSQLSKTRRDYGYTF
>TRBJ2-7|TRBV7-2|13|.|.
TGTGCCAGCAGCGGACTCAGGATGCACGAGCAGTACTTC
CASSGLRMHEQYF
>TRBJ2-1|TRBV5-1|13|few|.
TGCGCCAGCAGCTTGGGGCAGTACAATGAGCAGTTCTTC
CASSLGQYNEQFF
>TRBJ1-2|TRBV30|13|few|.
TGTGCCTGGAGTGTTGGGGGTTTCTATGGCTACACCTTC
CAWSVGGFYGYTF
>TRBJ1-2|TRBV7-9|13|.|.
TGTGCCAGCAGCTTTGGCCAAAACTATGGCTACACCTTC
CASSFGQNYGYTF
>TRBJ1-2|TRBV9|13|.|TRBD1
TGTGCCAGCAGCCCTCGACAGGGTTCTGGCTACACCTTC
CASSPRQGSGYTF
>TRBJ2-5|TRBV7-2|15|few|TRBD1
TGTGCCAGCAGCTTAGCGCTGGGCAGGGGGCAGACCCAGTACTTC
CASSLALGRGQTQYF
>TRBJ1-2|TRBV2|11|few|.
TGTGCCAGCAGTCAGGGGACGGGCTACACCTTC
CASSQGTGYTF
>TRBJ1-2|TRBV18|16|.|.
TGTGCCAGCTCACCACCCTCGGTAGAGGGGGAACGTGGCTACACCTTC
CASSPPSVEGERGYTF
>TRBJ2-5|TRBV7-2|15|few|TRBD1
TGTGCCAGCAGCCCCCCCGGGGGACAGGGCGAGACCCAGTACTTC
CASSPPGGQGETQYF
>TRBJ2-1|TRBV6-5|14|.|.
TGTGCCAGCAGTCGGCTAGCGACGGTCAATGAGCAGTTCTTC
CASSRLATVNEQFF
>TRBJ2-7|TRBV6-6|15|.|TRBD2
TGTGCCAGCAGTAAGACTAGCGGGGTCTCCTACGAGCAGTACTTC
CASSKTSGVSYEQYF
>TRBJ2-7|TRBV5-1|16|.|.
TGCGCCAGCAGCTTGGGAGGGCCTATCTCCACCTACGAGCAGTACTTC
CASSLGGPISTYEQYF
>TRBJ1-2|TRBV25-1|14|.|.
TGTGCCAGCAGTGATGAGGTTCGCAACTATGGCTACACCTTC
CASSDEVRNYGYTF
>TRBJ2-7|TRBV29-1|12|few|TRBD1
TGCAGCGCCGGACAGGGGGCAGACGAGCAGTACTTC
CSAGQGADEQYF
>TRBJ2-1|TRBV19|19|few|TRBD2
TGTGCCAGTAGTATATGGGGACCTTTTGCGGGAGGGACAAATAGTGAGCAGTTCTTC
CASSIWGPFAGGTNSEQFF